The clone carrying this TCR beta chain was seen a few times. Its antigen is unidentified. These data originate in a study of human T cells and chemical hapten exposure. Looking at the study overall: Largely, small differences in pooled library volume made per-sample TCR yields vary. General study results and limits: TCRs above 1 in 1000 frequency stayed constant with DPC sensitization.

It was the library that attached unique molecular identifiers to individual cDNA molecules. In the authors' methods: Samples ranged from roughly 20,000 to 700,000 TCRs, with a median of 95,638. TCRdb reanalysed the RACE reads using MiXCR and keeps one entry per CDR3 protein. None of the V and J calls come from the authors' own analysis; TCRdb made them. The table lists some 40,000 distinct CDR3 sequences, 3% to 4.5% of them singletons. The trim removed 7 bases at V and 10 bases at J, leaving 11 bases unmatched. The CDR3 is 14 residues long. The germline gives CDR1 MNHEY, CDR2 SMNVEV (reference sequence). Time point reported: healthy volunteer bleed at 6 weeks. Unfractionated whole blood yielded total RNA.

This chain links TRBV27 with TRBJ2-1; the match to TRBD2 covers 9 bases. The specimen was whole blood. The receptor's source is a human donor in good health. Some clones in this sample may be carry-over from other donors' samples. CDR3 sequence: CASTVSGRAWEQFF. The CDR3 bases are TGTGCCAGCACAGTTAGCGGGAGAGCATGGGAGCAGTTCTTC.